A single sample is the source of the 11 T cell receptor beta chains below, sequenced in a study of blood T cell repertoires in COVID-19. The table came from immunoSEQ multiplex PCR; TCRdb's copy has only in-frame clones and leaves some out. The sample holds 200,000 to 250,000 clones, about 83% seen once. The source material was peripheral blood. Source of these receptors: a human donor in a cohort sampled during active COVID-19.

The chain joins TRBV9 to TRBJ2-7; 12 nucleotides match TRBD2. V lost 1 base to trimming and J lost 6 bases; unmatched junction nucleotides: 5. The CDR3 covers 15 residues. Germline V gene data show CDR1 as SGDLS and CDR2 as YYNGEE. The CDR3 loop reads CASSVLAGGPGEQYF. The DNA of the CDR3 is TGTGCCAGCAGCGTACTAGCGGGAGGGCCGGGCGAGCAGTACTTC.

The gene calls are TRBV2 and TRBJ1-2, with D maybe TRBD1 (6 bases). The CDR3 sequence is 15 residues long. V was shortened by 6 bases and J by 7 bases, with 21 bases between the two germline ends. From germline, CDR1 is SNHLY and CDR2 FYNNEI. The CDR3 sequence is CASSIAAGGGSGYTF. CDR3 DNA sequence: TGTGCCAGCAGCATCGCAGCGGGGGGCGGAAGTGGCTACACCTTC.

The rearrangement links TRBV5-1 to TRBJ2-3; 8 bases agree with TRBD1. After removal of 2 bases from V and 4 bases from J, the junction contained 0 bases not matched to a gene. Germline-derived CDR1 and CDR2 are SGHRS and YFSETQ. The CDR3 covers 13 residues. CDR3 amino acids: CASSLQGADTQYF. As DNA, the CDR3 is TGCGCCAGCAGCTTACAGGGGGCAGATACGCAGTATTTT.

This sequence joins TRBV6-4 and TRBJ2-3; 7 bases are shared with TRBD1. CDR1 and CDR2 (germline): MRHNA, SNTAGT. Trimming took 4 bases from V and 2 from J; bases not matched to a gene: 6. There are 15 residues in the CDR3. The CDR3 region has the DNA TGTGCCAGCAGTGTAGAACAGGGGAACACAGATACGCAGTATTTT. This codes for CASSVEQGNTDTQYF.

For this clone: At the DNA level, this CDR3 is encoded by other sequences in the same sample as well. V usage is TRBV15 and J usage is TRBJ1-4, with 9 bases matching TRBD1. J gave up 7 bases and V 3 bases, and 3 bases lay outside the gene matches. Germline-derived CDR1 and CDR2 are LNHNV and YYDKDF (reference sequence). CDR3 length: 14 amino acids. The CDR3 DNA follows: TGTGCCACCAGCAGGGACAGGGGAGCTGAAAAACTGTTTTTT. Its translation: CATSRDRGAEKLFF.

The rearrangement uses TRBV27 and TRBJ1-5; perhaps TRBD1 as D (5 bases). The CDR3 consists of 13 residues. Trimming took off 5 bases at V and 10 bases at J, with 15 bases between the two ends. From germline, CDR1 is MNHEY and CDR2 SMNVEV (reference sequence). The CDR3 DNA follows: TGTGCCAGCAGTAGACAGTTTTTTGAACCCCAGCATTTT. Amino acids: CASSRQFFEPQHF.

The genes are TRBV28 and TRBJ2-1; 8 bases are a match to TRBD2. Losses at the gene ends were 7 bases for V and 4 bases for J; bases not matched to a gene: 15. Germline V gene lookup returns CDR1 MDHEN and CDR2 SYDVKM. The CDR3 is 17 amino acids. The CDR3 region is CASTKSRGGLPYNEQFF. In DNA form, the CDR3 reads TGTGCCAGCACCAAAAGCCGGGGGGGGCTACCTTACAATGAGCAGTTCTTC.

The V and J genes are TRBV11-2 and TRBJ2-2; TRBD1 agrees at 9 bases. The CDR3 consists of 17 residues. Looked up from germline, CDR1 is SGHAT and CDR2 is FQNNGV. After removal of 6 bases from V and 10 bases from J, the junction contained 18 bases not matched to a gene. CDR3 DNA: TGTGCCAGCAGACCAACAGGGGGCGCTCAGGATAAGGAGGAGCTGTTTTTT. This gives the protein CASRPTGGAQDKEELFF. Variable domain in full (rest from reference TRBV11-2 and TRBJ2-2): EAGVAQSPRYKIIEKRQSVAFWCNPISGHATLYWYQQILGQGPKLLIQFQNNGVVDDSQLPKDRFSAERLKGVDSTLKIQPAKLEDSAVYLCASRPTGGAQDKEELFFGEGSRLTVL.

J is TRBJ1-1 and V is TRBV5-1, with 8 bases aligning to TRBD1. CDR1 and CDR2 (germline): SGHRS, YFSETQ. The CDR3 runs 16 residues. With V trimmed by 4 bases and J by 0 bases, 8 bases remained unmatched. This CDR3 is CASSTGQGILNTEAFF. The DNA of the CDR3 is TGCGCCAGCAGCACCGGACAGGGAATATTGAACACTGAAGCTTTCTTT.

This clone was detected ten times or more. This chain connects TRBV6-6 to TRBJ2-7; tentative D call: TRBD1 (6 bases). The CDR3 contains 14 residues. CDR1 is MNHNY and CDR2 is SVGAGI in the germline V gene (reference sequence). The V end lost 6 bases, the J end lost 1 base, and 13 bases lay between the germline ends. The CDR3 nucleotides read TGTGCCAGCAGGTCTGACAGGACTTCCTACGAGCAGTACTTC. It codes for CASRSDRTSYEQYF.

The chain combines TRBV5-4 with TRBJ2-3; TRBD2 matches at 8 bases. The CDR3 totals 14 residues. The V and J ends lost 5 bases and 2 bases, in that order; junction bases with no gene match: 4. The germline gives CDR1 SGHNT, CDR2 YYREEE (reference sequence). This CDR3 is CASSLTSDTDTQYF. The CDR3 region has the DNA TGTGCCAGCAGTTTGACTAGCGACACAGATACGCAGTATTTT.